This T cell receptor beta chain is from a study of blood T cell repertoires in COVID-19. Study background: The origin of the acute and convalescent COVID-19 samples was the United States, Italy and Spain. T cells, B-cell-depleted T cells, or PBMCs provided the cDNA or gDNA that served as material.

Recruited during active infection, patients (from Seattle) were subsequently followed longitudinally. The CDR3 contains 13 residues. The V gene lost 3 bases and the J gene lost 9 bases, with 12 bases spanning the gap. Germline CDR1 is LNHDA and CDR2 is SQIVND (reference sequence). Original data processing: Quantification of nucleated cells was approximated via reference gene primer amplification. Sequencing used immunoSEQ multiplex PCR; TCRdb keeps in-frame clones, though not all of them. From that table come the V and J calls and clone size; the DNA was used to work out D and trimming. The table has about 11,000 clones, around three quarters seen once.

The sequence derives from a man between 60 and 75 years old with COVID-19, enrolled during active disease. The source material was peripheral blood. The V call is TRBV19, the J call TRBJ2-1, with D hard to call. The CDR3 loop is CASSMRSAGEQFF. The CDR3 bases are TGTGCCAGTAGTATGAGGAGCGCCGGTGAGCAGTTCTTC.